The next 6 T cell receptor beta chains were all read from a single sample in a study of shared clonotypes between healthy human individuals (dated by TCRdb to the early 2020s). Library preparation was by the immunoSEQ multiplex PCR assay. Imported from immuneACCESS, the table was reduced by TCRdb to in-frame sequences with V and J called. These copies leave out some clones; in studies compared against another copy, an unresolved V gene accounts for under half, and the cause of the remainder is not known. This sample holds over a million clones; approximately 80% were observed only once. Of the sample, 0.4% to 0.55% falls within the top ten clones. Sequencing input: memory CD4+ T cells from PBMCs. The cell subset or site label corresponds to: CD45RA-negative fraction. All receptors come from a man aged 18-30 years in good health. Some clones in this sample may be carry-over from other donors' samples.

This chain connects TRBV2 to TRBJ2-2; D ambiguous. The CDR3 totals 11 residues. V was cut by 6 bases and J by 8 bases, with 7 bases left in between. The germline CDR1 and CDR2 sequences are SNHLY and FYNNEI. The DNA of the CDR3 is TGTGCCAGCAGGTTCGGGGGGGAGCTGTTTTTT. Protein product: CASRFGGELFF.

This chain joins TRBV28 and TRBJ1-1; D uncertain. The CDR3 is 14 amino acids. V shed 5 bases and J shed 6 bases, with 16 bases lying between them. The germline V gene has CDR1 MDHEN and CDR2 SYDVKM. The CDR3 here is CASSPRGRISEAFF. The CDR3 DNA follows: TGTGCCAGCAGTCCCCGCGGACGGATATCTGAAGCTTTCTTT.

The chain recombines TRBV18 with TRBJ2-5; 9 bases map to TRBD2. The CDR3 is 16 residues long. CDR1 and CDR2 (germline): KGHSH, LQKENI. The junction had 4 bases not matched to a gene; V was cut back by 2 bases and J by 0 bases. The CDR3 DNA sequence: TGTGCCAGCTCACCATCGGTAGCGGGGGACCAAGAGACCCAGTACTTC. It translates to CASSPSVAGDQETQYF.

To note about this clone: A single base is all that separates this from a far larger clone, so a read error is likely. The CDR3 region is CASTRIWPTKAFF. Here the CDR3 DNA reads TGTGCCAGCACCCGAATTTGGCCTACTAAAGCTTTCTTT. The J gene is TRBJ1-1, the V gene TRBV28; D remains unclear. With 7 bases removed from V and 9 bases from J, the gap between germline ends came to 18 bases. The CDR3 has 13 amino acids. From germline, CDR1 is MDHEN and CDR2 SYDVKM. Together with reference TRBV28 and TRBJ1-1, the CDR3 gives the full variable domain: DVKVTQSSRYLVKRTGEKVFLECVQDMDHENMFWYRQDPGLGLRLIYFSYDVKMKEKGDIPEGYSVSREKKERFSLILESASTNQTSMYLCASTRIWPTKAFFGQGTRLTVV.

The V and J genes are TRBV6-6 and TRBJ2-3; a weak D match, TRBD2 (5 bases). CDR3 length: 12 residues. In germline, CDR1 is MNHNY, CDR2 SVGAGI (reference sequence). Trimming cost V 7 bases and J 6 bases, with 11 bases left between them. The CDR3 sequence is CASTLTGDTQYF. The DNA for the CDR3 is TGTGCCAGCACTCTCACGGGGGATACGCAGTATTTT.

For this clone: The sample contains more than one DNA sequence encoding this CDR3. The chain combines TRBV7-3 with TRBJ2-1; D unresolved. CDR1 and CDR2 from the germline V gene are SGHTA and FQGTGA. V was cut by 1 base and J by 1 base, with 8 bases left in between. This CDR3 has 15 residues. In DNA, the CDR3 is TGTGCCAGCAGCTTAAACCCGGCATCCTACAATGAGCAGTTCTTC. It is translated as CASSLNPASYNEQFF.